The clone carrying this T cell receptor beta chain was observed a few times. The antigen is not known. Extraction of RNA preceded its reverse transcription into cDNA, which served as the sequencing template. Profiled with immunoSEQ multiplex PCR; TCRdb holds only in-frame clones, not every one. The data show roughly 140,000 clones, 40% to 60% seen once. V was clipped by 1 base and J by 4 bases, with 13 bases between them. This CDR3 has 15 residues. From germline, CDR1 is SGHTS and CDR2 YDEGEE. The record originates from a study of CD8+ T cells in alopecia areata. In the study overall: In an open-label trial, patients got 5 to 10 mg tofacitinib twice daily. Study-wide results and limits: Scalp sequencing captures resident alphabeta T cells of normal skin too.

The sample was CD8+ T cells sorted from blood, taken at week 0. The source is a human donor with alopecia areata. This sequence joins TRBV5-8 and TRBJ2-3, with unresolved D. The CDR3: CASSLTDTWADTQYF. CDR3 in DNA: TGTGCCAGCAGCTTGACGGATACTTGGGCAGATACGCAGTATTTT.